This T cell receptor (beta chain) was identified during a study of Japanese encephalitis immunity and Zika vaccine responses (dated by TCRdb to the early 2020s). Context from the whole study: Three 5.0 ug doses of alum-adjuvanted ZPIV were administered to included participants at weeks 0, 4 and 28. Approximately eleven participants were given two doses of JEV vaccine (IXIARO) 28 days apart, two to three months before the first ZPIV dose. Before ZPIV, more than eleven participants were given one dose of YFV vaccine (YF-VAX), while eight or nine participants were flavivirus-naive. For TCR sequencing, over five representative participants were selected from each pre-vaccination group, and samples were taken at week 0 (after pre-vaccination, before ZPIV) and at week 52. TCR repertoires from three flavivirus-naive individuals were additionally analyzed at weeks 2, 6 and 52 after the start of ZPIV vaccination. For stimulation, either ZIKV structural-protein peptide pools divided into flavivirus-conserved and non-conserved sets were used, or JEV or YFV peptides matching the pre-vaccination. The ZIKV peptides, 15-mers that overlapped by 11 residues, were chosen for containing NetMHCpan/NetMHCII-predicted epitopes with affinity below 50 nM. The study asked whether earlier vaccination against Japanese encephalitis virus (JEV) or yellow fever virus (YFV) shaped CD4 T cell responses to the Zika vaccine.

The CDR3 sequence holds 16 residues, the cysteine and phenylalanine included. Only the CDR3 DNA is retained, 48 bases long and in frame from the first base. From V the trimming removes 8 bases and from J it removes 0 bases, while the gene matches leave 5 bases of the junction unaccounted for. In the germline V gene, CDR1 corresponds to MDHEN and CDR2 to SYDVKM. PBMCs were labeled with CellTrace CFSE and cultured for 6 to 7 days in RPMI with approximately 8.6% human serum plus peptide pools at around 1 ug/mL each. On a BD FACSAria, proliferating CD4 T cells were sorted without fixation as live CD56-CD19-CD16-CD3+CD4+ CFSE-low cells. The enrolled adults were healthy, and microneutralization screening showed them to be seronegative for ZIKV, JEV, YFV, DENV and WNV. Samples were obtained from a phase 1, double-blinded, randomized, placebo-controlled trial of an alum-adjuvanted Zika purified-inactivated virus (ZPIV) vaccine. Peripheral blood mononuclear cells were isolated using a standard procedure and kept frozen in liquid nitrogen until needed.

Broader findings and caveats from the paper: Because there were not enough samples, the peptide pools could not be deconvoluted, which meant the specific peptides behind the cross-reactive responses went unidentified. Samples clustered by participant with no similarity between individuals, suggesting no public TCRs were detected. Rather than the whole vaccinated cohort, the analysis covered just a subset of trial participants, namely those who received three doses and had adequate samples. After ZPIV, a significant decrease in repertoire richness of CD4 T cells responding to conserved ZIKV epitopes was observed in JEV-pre-vaccinated donors. Higher repertoire similarity across time-points and stimulations was observed in JEV-pre-vaccinated donors than in YFV-pre-vaccinated donors, indicating that more clonotypes were common to ZIKV and JEV stimulation. CD8 T cell responses to ZIKV peptide pools were of very low magnitude and seen in only a few individuals.

Library prep was done by 5' RACE. Before sequencing, the TCRbeta libraries were pooled in proportion to the number of cells sorted for each library. RNAzol RT was used to extract total RNA from the sorted cells, and cDNA was then synthesized using an oligo(dT) primer together with a template-switching oligo. The TCRbeta V-CDR3-J region was amplified by PCR with Kapa HiFi between a SMARTer oligo primer and a TCRbeta constant-region primer. A second PCR added Illumina adaptors and sample-specific index barcodes, with HighPrep bead cleanup and Bioanalyzer confirmation of a roughly 650 bp band. The libraries were sequenced on an Illumina MiSeq using 2x151 bp paired-end reads. From the authors' description of their analysis: An in-house Java program demultiplexed the reads, and MiXCR assigned TCRbeta annotations and counted clonotypes. Repertoire overlap was assessed with Morisita-Horn indices from the R package vegan, and UPGMA clustering and Circos plots of recurring clonotypes were generated. Shannon diversity and richness were normalized to the highest possible value given the input cell numbers, yielding values from 0 to 1. CDR3beta sequences were aligned with MUSCLE, distances were computed with SeqinR, and multidimensional scaling was plotted in R. TCRdb reanalyzed the raw reads on its own, using fastp at Q25 for trimming and MiXCR for clone calling, and kept in-frame beta chains. Under each unique CDR3 protein, matching rows form one entry showing the most common genes and DNA. TCRdb assigned the V and J calls; the authors' analysis was not used. The sample records around 680 distinct CDR3 sequences, approximately 4% of which are singletons. About a fifth of the sample comes from the top ten.

This clonotype is considered large (0.1 to 1%). Base qualities are not recorded, but no much larger clone differs from it by a single base. This receptor was identified in an adult woman who received an inactivated Zika virus vaccine. This material consisted of antigen-activated CD4+ T cells from blood, cultured, taken during a Zika inactivated vaccine study. The chain joins TRBV28 to TRBJ2-5, with 14 bases in between that match TRBD2. CDR3 reads: CASGLAGGQYQETQYF. The DNA sequence is TGTGCCAGCGGACTAGCGGGGGGCCAGTACCAAGAGACCCAGTACTTC.